The clone carrying this TCR beta chain was recorded at least ten times. The data originate from a study of spatial heterogeneity in lung cancer. Germline CDR1 reads MGHRA; CDR2 reads YSYEKL. Deletions cut 1 base from V and 5 bases from J, with 6 bases between. The CDR3 covers 13 residues. TCRdb independently ran MiXCR on the 5' RACE reads; one entry per CDR3 protein. The data hold about 120,000 distinct CDR3 sequences, with 9.5% to 15% observed a single time. Time point denoted: blood at routine non-recurrence follow-up after resection. Whole RNA, which was extracted from tumor, nontumor lung tissue or frozen PBMC, was sequenced without any cell sorting.

This receptor was identified in a male donor with early-stage non-small cell lung cancer. Sequences were derived from PBMCs, sampled at follow-up. This sequence joins TRBV4-1 and TRBJ2-1; D call uncertain. CDR3 bases: TGCGCCAGCAGCCAAGCTACCAACAATGAGCAGTTCTTC. It encodes CASSQATNNEQFF.